The 23 T cell receptor beta chains given below trace back to one sample, sequenced in a study of T cells in Graves' hyperthyroidism and ophthalmopathy. Amplification yielded TCR beta CDR3 regions, with RNA transcripts as the source. An initial round of RT-PCR targeting the TCR CDR3 relied on the HTBI primer set. TCRdb recomputed calls from the multiplex PCR reads with MiXCR, one row per CDR3 protein. The sample carries roughly 280,000 distinct CDR3 sequences, approximately 15% recorded once. What was sequenced was blood. The receptors were gathered from a woman aged 55-75 years with Graves' ophthalmopathy.

This clonotype was detected many times. The gene calls are TRBV12-3 or TRBV12-4 and TRBJ2-3; no definite D call. There are 15 residues in the CDR3. V lost 7 bases, J lost 0 bases, and 14 bases lay in between. The CDR3 is CASTLRAVSTDTQYF. The DNA of the CDR3 is TGTGCCAGCACCCTTAGGGCAGTTAGCACAGATACGCAGTATTTT.

This clonotype was counted ten times or more. The gene calls are TRBV28 and TRBJ2-1; D may be TRBD1 (5 bases). Per the germline V gene, CDR1 is MDHEN and CDR2 is SYDVKM. This CDR3 has 15 residues. V was shortened by 1 base and J by 0 bases, with 7 bases between the two germline ends. The CDR3 region has the DNA TGTGCCAGCAGTTTATCTCAGGGCTCCTACAATGAGCAGTTCTTC. Residues: CASSLSQGSYNEQFF.

The V and J genes are TRBV7-3 and TRBJ2-3, with D tentatively TRBD1 (6 bases). CDR3 length: 14 amino acids. The V and J ends lost 5 bases and 8 bases respectively, with 17 bases between them. The germline CDR1 and CDR2 sequences are SGHTA and FQGTGA. The DNA for the CDR3 is TGTGCCAGCAGCGCGTTATCCGGACAGACTACGCAGTATTTT. Protein product: CASSALSGQTTQYF. The full variable domain, rest sourced from reference TRBV7-3 and TRBJ2-3, is GAGVSQTPSNKVTEKGKYVELRCDPISGHTALYWYRQSLGQGPEFLIYFQGTGAADDSGLPNDRFFAVRPEGSVSTLKIQRTERGDSAVYLCASSALSGQTTQYFGPGTRLTVL.

V and J are TRBV7-7 and TRBJ2-2; D is possibly TRBD1 or TRBD2 (5 bases each). The germline V gene has CDR1 SSHAT and CDR2 FNYEAQ (reference sequence). The CDR3 is made up of 14 amino acids. The CDR3 DNA follows: TGTGCTAGCTCAGGGAGCTCAGTCCCCGGGGAGCTGTTTTTT. This codes for CASSGSSVPGELFF.

This clonotype was found many times. The V and J genes are TRBV7-9 and TRBJ2-5; 7 bases match TRBD1. There are 14 residues in the CDR3. The ends lost 10 bases at V and 7 bases at J; junction bases unmatched: 15. Germline V gives CDR1 SEHNR, CDR2 FQNEAQ (reference sequence). The CDR3 protein is CATEEGTVIGTQYF. In nucleotides, the CDR3 is TGTGCCACCGAGGAAGGGACAGTTATTGGGACCCAGTACTTC. The variable domain in full, with the rest retrieved from reference TRBV7-9 and TRBJ2-5, is DTGVSQNPRHKITKRGQNVTFRCDPISEHNRLYWYRQTLGQGPEFLTYFQNEAQLEKSRLLSDRFSAERPKGSFSTLEIQRTEQGDSAMYLCATEEGTVIGTQYFGPGTRLLVL.

DNA for the CDR3: TGCGCCAGCAGCTTGATGCAGGTCCTAAGCAATCAGCCCCAGCATTTT. As protein: CASSLMQVLSNQPQHF. This chain uses TRBV5-1 with TRBJ1-5; D remains ambiguous. This CDR3 is built from 16 residues. Trimming took off 1 base at V and 1 base at J, with 12 bases between the two ends. Germline CDR1 and CDR2: SGHRS and YFSETQ. Drawing the rest from reference TRBV5-1 and TRBJ1-5, the complete variable domain is KAGVTQTPRYLIKTRGQQVTLSCSPISGHRSVSWYQQTPGQGLQFLFEYFSETQRNKGNFPGRFSGRQFSNSRSEMNVSTLELGDSALYLCASSLMQVLSNQPQHFGDGTRLSIL.

This clonotype was detected only a few times. Here the CDR3 reads CASRDSPGRDNSPLHF. The CDR3 DNA sequence: TGTGCCAGTAGAGACTCACCGGGACGGGATAATTCACCCCTCCACTTT. The chain employs TRBV19 and TRBJ1-6, with a possible D match to TRBD1 (5 bases). Trimming took off 6 bases at V and 5 bases at J, with 17 bases between the two ends. The CDR3 sequence is 16 residues long. Germline CDR1 reads LNHDA; CDR2 reads SQIVND (reference sequence). The complete variable domain, with remaining parts taken from reference TRBV19 and TRBJ1-6, reads DGGITQSPKYLFRKEGQNVTLSCEQNLNHDAMYWYRQDPGQGLRLIYYSQIVNDFQKGDIAEGYSVSREKKESFPLTVTSAQKNPTAFYLCASRDSPGRDNSPLHFGNGTRLTVT.

The gene calls are TRBV4-1 and TRBJ2-3; D is unresolved. Germline V CDR1 and CDR2: MGHRA, YSYEKL. The CDR3 has 16 residues. Deletions cut 1 base from V and 2 bases from J, with 13 bases between. The CDR3 sequence: CASSQVGGSLTDTQYF. The CDR3 nucleotides are TGCGCCAGCAGCCAAGTAGGTGGCAGCCTCACAGATACGCAGTATTTT.

This clonotype has a count of ten or more. This rearrangement joins TRBV2 to TRBJ2-7; D may be TRBD1 (5 bases). Germline V gene sequence: CDR1 SNHLY, CDR2 FYNNEI. This CDR3 region has 13 residues. Between the trimmed V and J ends, which lost 2 bases and 7 bases, there was a span of 12 bases. CDR3 in DNA: TGTGCCAGCAGTGAAAGATGGCCAGGGGAGCAGTACTTC. As protein: CASSERWPGEQYF.

This clonotype has just a few counts. The chain is built from TRBV5-1 and TRBJ2-7; TRBD1 agrees at 8 bases. CDR3 length: 17 residues. V was pared by 0 bases and J by 5 bases, with 13 bases of the junction left unmatched. CDR1 is SGHRS, CDR2 YFSETQ, per germline. The CDR3 coding sequence is TGCGCCAGCAGCTTGGGTGGCGGGGCCAGGGGGCAGCACGAGCAGTACTTC. Protein: CASSLGGGARGQHEQYF.

The chain couples TRBV5-1 to TRBJ2-2; 9 bases agree with TRBD1. Germline assignment: CDR1 SGHRS and CDR2 YFSETQ. The V and J ends lost 4 bases and 5 bases, in that order; junction bases with no gene match: 12. CDR3 length equals 17 residues. CDR3 region: CASSPGGRTGVTGELFF. The CDR3 nucleotides read TGCGCCAGCAGCCCGGGGGGCCGGACAGGGGTGACCGGGGAGCTGTTTTTT. Together with reference TRBV5-1 and TRBJ2-2, the CDR3 gives the full variable domain: KAGVTQTPRYLIKTRGQQVTLSCSPISGHRSVSWYQQTPGQGLQFLFEYFSETQRNKGNFPGRFSGRQFSNSRSEMNVSTLELGDSALYLCASSPGGRTGVTGELFFGEGSRLTVL.

The table lists this clonotype with many counts. The chain carries TRBV18 and TRBJ2-1; 9 bases agree with TRBD1. This CDR3 is 16 amino acids long. The V gene's germline CDR1 is KGHSH and CDR2 LQKENI. V lost 2 bases to trimming and J lost 7 bases; unmatched junction nucleotides: 9. CDR3 amino acids: CASSPITGQGRNEQFF. The DNA for the CDR3 is TGTGCCAGCTCACCAATCACGGGACAGGGTAGGAATGAGCAGTTCTTC.

Only a few counts were recorded for this clonotype. This sequence joins TRBV27 and TRBJ2-5; TRBD1 might be the D (6 bases). Trimming left V 4 bases short and J 3 bases short, with 15 bases between. The CDR3 extends over 15 amino acids. Germline V gives CDR1 MNHEY, CDR2 SMNVEV (reference sequence). The CDR3 DNA reads as TGTGCCAGCAGTTCCAGGGGCGAGTTCGAAGAGACCCAGTACTTC. Protein: CASSSRGEFEETQYF.

The sample holds many counts of this clonotype. The gene calls are TRBV11-2 and TRBJ1-3, with D hard to call. Germline-derived CDR1 and CDR2 are SGHAT and FQNNGV. This CDR3 has 13 residues. V was clipped by 5 bases and J by 4 bases, with 9 bases between them. The CDR3, as DNA: TGTGCCAGCAGCCTCAGCCCAGGAAACACCATATATTTT. Translating gives CASSLSPGNTIYF.

The chain has TRBV20-1 and TRBJ1-2; 8 bases match TRBD1. Germline CDR1 DFQATT, CDR2 SNEGSKA (reference sequence). V lost 6 bases to trimming and J lost 4 bases; unmatched junction nucleotides: 10. The CDR3 runs 14 residues. Here the CDR3 reads CSATKRQGAYGYTF. For the CDR3, the DNA is TGCAGTGCAACGAAAAGGCAGGGGGCCTATGGCTACACCTTC.

This rearrangement joins TRBV6-1 to TRBJ2-5; 7 positions agree with TRBD2. The length of the CDR3 is 14 residues. Trimming cost V 5 bases and J 5 bases; bases outside gene matches: 8. CDR1 MNHNS and CDR2 SASEGT come from the germline V gene. CDR3 loop: CASSRDPGRETQYF. The CDR3 nucleotides read TGTGCCAGCAGTAGGGACCCCGGGAGGGAGACCCAGTACTTC.

The table lists this clonotype with many counts. The genes are TRBV7-2 and TRBJ2-2, with unresolved D. Per germline, CDR1 SGHTA and CDR2 FQGNSA. This CDR3 contains 12 residues. V was pared by 6 bases and J by 1 base, with 3 bases between. The CDR3 sequence is CASSWNTGELFF. For the CDR3, the DNA is TGTGCCAGCAGTTGGAACACCGGGGAGCTGTTTTTT.

The chain carries TRBV9 and TRBJ2-2, with 8 bases matching TRBD1. Trimming at V came to 0 bases and at J to 1 base, leaving 2 bases not matched to a gene. The CDR3 has 16 amino acids. Germline values: CDR1 SGDLS, CDR2 YYNGEE. CDR3: CASSVGQGLNTGELFF. The CDR3 nucleotides are TGTGCCAGCAGCGTAGGACAGGGGTTGAACACCGGGGAGCTGTTTTTT.

The V gene is TRBV5-4, the J gene TRBJ2-5; TRBD1 matches 7 bases. The J segment lost 2 bases and the V segment lost 0 bases, leaving 10 bases of the junction unmatched. Per germline, CDR1 SGHNT and CDR2 YYREEE (reference sequence). CDR3 length: 17 residues. CDR3 loop: CASSLVGGQWPQETQYF. CDR3 bases: TGTGCCAGCAGCTTGGTAGGGGGACAGTGGCCACAAGAGACCCAGTACTTC.

This clonotype has only a few counts. CDR3 DNA sequence: TGTGCCAGCAGTCCTCTACCCCGGGCCTACTTTCAATTCAAGAACGTCACCGGGGAGCTGTTTTTT. It specifies CASSPLPRAYFQFKNVTGELFF. The V gene is TRBV6-1, the J gene TRBJ2-2; D not certain. The CDR3 sequence is 22 residues long. The V gene's germline CDR1 is MNHNS and CDR2 SASEGT. Trimming removed 5 bases at V and 4 bases at J, with 35 bases between.

This clonotype came up many times. The V and J genes are TRBV2 and TRBJ1-1, with D possibly matching TRBD1 (6 bases). The V gene's germline CDR1 is SNHLY and CDR2 FYNNEI. The CDR3 is 14 residues long. V lost 6 bases and J 3 bases, leaving 14 bases between the germline ends. CDR3: CASRVQGHDTEAFF. CDR3 bases: TGTGCCAGCAGGGTACAGGGCCACGACACTGAAGCTTTCTTT.

V usage is TRBV4-2 and J usage is TRBJ2-1, with D unresolved. CDR3 length: 15 residues. Germline loops: CDR1 LGHNA, CDR2 YNFKEQ. V lost 1 base to trimming and J lost 3 bases, with 10 bases between them. CDR3 protein: CASSQVRLIYNEQFF. CDR3 bases: TGTGCCAGCAGCCAAGTGAGACTTATCTACAATGAGCAGTTCTTC.

This clonotype has at least ten counts. The chain couples TRBV7-6 to TRBJ1-1; the match to TRBD1 covers 7 bases. Germline loops: CDR1 SGHVS, CDR2 FNYEAQ. The CDR3 is 13 amino acids. J was trimmed by 4 bases and V by 7 bases; bases with no gene match: 6. CDR3 DNA sequence: TGTGCCAGCACCCACAGGGGTGGCACTGAAGCTTTCTTT. Its translation: CASTHRGGTEAFF.